This note documents a single T cell receptor (beta chain) sequence. These data originate in a study of shared T cell receptors in the human thymus. The ends lost 4 bases at V and 4 bases at J; junction bases unmatched: 19. This CDR3 is built from 19 residues. Germline-derived CDR1 and CDR2 are SGHDT and YYEEEE. The method was immunoSEQ multiplex PCR; TCRdb's version includes in-frame clones alone and lacks a portion of them. The sample records 640,000 or so clones, over 75% being singletons. This sample was shared with a second study, whose subject was human thymus T cells.

Material: thymocytes. This TCR derives from a boy less than two years old with a congenital heart defect. The V call is TRBV5-6, the J call TRBJ2-7, with 11 bases identical to TRBD2. The DNA for the CDR3 is TGTGCCAGCAGCGCGGGGACAGAGAATAGCGGGAGGGCCTCGTACGAGCAGTACTTC. Protein product: CASSAGTENSGRASYEQYF.